These 2 T cell receptor beta chains came from one sample sequenced in a study of blood T cells in healthy people across ages. Then a second PCR, running about 6 to 11 cycles, was carried out with a sample-barcoded 5' primer and a J-beta primer mix. TCRdb redid the calling of the 5' RACE reads with MiXCR, one entry per CDR3 protein. Of 650,000 to 800,000 distinct CDR3 sequences in the sample, approximately 44% were seen once. The specimen sequenced was blood. The receptors were sampled from a man in his fifties or sixties in good health.

For this clonotype: It may be a read error: a sequence one base away is much more abundant. This rearrangement joins TRBV25-1 to TRBJ1-2; D not resolved. The CDR3 consists of 12 residues. V lost 3 bases to trimming and J lost 4 bases, with 6 bases between them. Germline V gene lookup returns CDR1 MGHDK and CDR2 SYGVNS. In DNA form, the CDR3 reads TGTGCCAGCAGTGACAGCGGCTATGGCTACACCTTC. As protein: CASSDSGYGYTF.

For the CDR3, the DNA is TGTGCCAGCAGCTTCAACAGGGCAGAGACCCAGTACTTC. Translating it yields CASSFNRAETQYF. The V call is TRBV7-2, the J call TRBJ2-5; TRBD1 might be the D (6 bases). V gave up 3 bases and J gave up 4 bases, with 9 bases separating them. Germline CDR1 is SGHTA and CDR2 is FQGNSA. This CDR3 contains 13 residues.